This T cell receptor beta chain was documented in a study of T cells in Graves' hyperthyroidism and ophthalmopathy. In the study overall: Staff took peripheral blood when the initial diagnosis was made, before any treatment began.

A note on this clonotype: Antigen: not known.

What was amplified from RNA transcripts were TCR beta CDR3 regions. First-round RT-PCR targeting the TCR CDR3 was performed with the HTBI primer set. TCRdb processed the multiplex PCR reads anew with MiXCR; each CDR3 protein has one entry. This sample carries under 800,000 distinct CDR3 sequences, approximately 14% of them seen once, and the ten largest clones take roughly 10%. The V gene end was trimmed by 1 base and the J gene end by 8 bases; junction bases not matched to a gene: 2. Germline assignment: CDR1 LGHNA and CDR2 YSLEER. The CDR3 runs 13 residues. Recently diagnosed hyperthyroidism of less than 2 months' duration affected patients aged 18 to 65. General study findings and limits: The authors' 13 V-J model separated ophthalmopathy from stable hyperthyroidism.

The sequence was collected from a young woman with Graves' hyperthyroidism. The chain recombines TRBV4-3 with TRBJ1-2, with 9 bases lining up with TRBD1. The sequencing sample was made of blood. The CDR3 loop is CASSQGDRAGYTF. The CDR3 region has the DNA TGCGCCAGCAGCCAAGGGGACAGGGCCGGCTACACCTTC.